The entry below gives a single T cell receptor beta chain sequence along with its context. Its antigen is still unknown. Per-nucleotide qualities are absent, and no much larger clonotype sits a single base away. Whole blood was collected in K2EDTA tubes by collaborating institutions according to the institutions' own protocols. Collaborator samples were shipped for TCRbeta analysis as frozen whole blood, isolated PBMCs, or DNA extracted from either sample type. TCRbeta CDR3 regions were amplified from genomic DNA by means of the immunoSEQ Assay, a bias-controlled multiplex PCR. The original methods were these. Within the assay, amplification of reference gene primers was used to estimate how many nucleated cells each sample contained. To quantify the absolute abundance of each unique TCRbeta CDR3 rearrangement, sequence reads were collapsed and filtered. Productive Simpson clonality was computed per sample as the square root of Simpson's diversity index over productive rearrangements. TCRdb limited this immuneACCESS table to in-frame rearrangements with V and J called. A share of clones is missing; checked studies link under half to unresolved V genes, and the rest is unexplained. For V, J and clone size, that table is used; D and trimming come from the DNA. Recorded for this sample are around 200,000 clones; 85% to 90% of them occurred a single time. The ten largest make up around 3% of the sample.

The germline V gene sets CDR1 to MDHEN and CDR2 to SYDVKM. V lost 3 bases and J lost 7 bases; the stretch between them is 13 bases long. From the cysteine through the phenylalanine, the CDR3 covers 14 amino acids. The read is trimmed to its CDR3 DNA, 42 bases read in frame from base 1. The data belong to a study of blood T cell repertoires in COVID-19 (dated by TCRdb to about 2020). For the study in its entirety: Samples covering the acute and convalescent phases of COVID-19 were provided by collaborators in the United States, Italy and Spain. The prospective study material was composed of cDNA or gDNA derived from T cells, B-cell-depleted T cells, or PBMCs. The dataset comprised deeply sampled blood TCRbeta repertoires from subjects exposed to, actively infected with, or recovered from COVID-19. The repertoires were made available in a free public database intended to serve as a resource for research on the immune response to SARS-CoV-2. The samples were drawn from two sources: the first 160 participants of the ongoing ImmuneRACE study, and over 1,000 subjects contributed by 6 global collaborators. The sample metadata nearly always contained a de-identified subject ID, COVID-19 status, age in years and sex. Where available, HLA class I and class II types were obtained from metadata supplied by the sample provider rather than from assay-based typing.

The full study reports these points: The amount of clinical and demographic metadata varied by source and participant and was provided uncurated.

Sequencing input: peripheral blood. The chain employs TRBV28 and TRBJ1-5; confidence is insufficient to name the D gene. This clonotype was obtained from a man aged 40-49 years with active or convalescent COVID-19. The CDR3 protein: CASSLAPRQQPQHF. Here is the DNA: TGTGCCAGCAGTTTGGCCCCACGTCAACAGCCCCAGCATTTT.